This T cell receptor (beta chain) originates from a study of CD8 T cells in Susac syndrome. The authors reverse transcribed roughly 0.5 to 1 ug RNA with random hexamers. Amplification of TCR beta CDR3 spanned 54 Vbeta and 13 Jbeta via immunoSEQ multiplex PCR. Each CDR3 protein is one row after TCRdb ran MiXCR on the immunoSEQ multiplex PCR reads. The sample lists some 130,000 distinct CDR3 sequences, about 90% occurring once. As concerns this clonotype: The antigen remains undetermined.

Broader study findings: It was acknowledged in the study that the number of individuals who were included in its TCR sequencing and HLA analysis was relatively small.

The CDR3 runs 18 residues. The specimen sequenced was CD8+ T cells from PBMCs. The TCR was taken from a human donor with multiple sclerosis. The V and J genes are TRBV21-1 and TRBJ2-6; the table assigns TRBD1, which was not confirmed against the DNA. TRBV21-1 is termed a pseudogene. This CDR3 is CASTPGGSLASGANVLTF. Here the CDR3 DNA reads TGTGCCAGCACCCCGGGAGGCTCTTTGGCCTCTGGGGCCAACGTCCTGACTTTC.